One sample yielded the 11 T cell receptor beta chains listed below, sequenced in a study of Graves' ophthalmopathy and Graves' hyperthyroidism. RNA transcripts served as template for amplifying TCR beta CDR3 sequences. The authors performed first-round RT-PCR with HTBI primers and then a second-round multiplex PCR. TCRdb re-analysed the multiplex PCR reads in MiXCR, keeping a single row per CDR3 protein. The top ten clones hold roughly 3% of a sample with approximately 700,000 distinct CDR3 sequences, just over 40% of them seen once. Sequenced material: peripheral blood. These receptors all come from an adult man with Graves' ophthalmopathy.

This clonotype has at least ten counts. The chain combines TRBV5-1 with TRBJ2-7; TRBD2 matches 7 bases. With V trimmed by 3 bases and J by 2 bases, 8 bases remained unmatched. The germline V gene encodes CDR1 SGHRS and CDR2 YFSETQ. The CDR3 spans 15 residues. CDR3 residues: CASSSGGGGTYEQYF. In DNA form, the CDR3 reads TGCGCCAGCAGCTCGGGGGGTGGCGGGACCTACGAGCAGTACTTC.

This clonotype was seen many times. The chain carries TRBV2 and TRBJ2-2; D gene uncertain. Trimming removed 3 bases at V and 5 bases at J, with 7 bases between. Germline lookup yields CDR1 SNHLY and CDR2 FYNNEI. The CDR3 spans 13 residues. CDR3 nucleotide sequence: TGTGCCAGCAGTGATTGGGTGACCGGGGAGCTGTTTTTT. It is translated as CASSDWVTGELFF. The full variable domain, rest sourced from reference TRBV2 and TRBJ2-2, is EPEVTQTPSHQVTQMGQEVILRCVPISNHLYFYWYRQILGQKVEFLVSFYNNEISEKSEIFDDQFSVERPDGSNFTLKIRSTKLEDSAMYFCASSDWVTGELFFGEGSRLTVL.

The CDR3 protein is CASGPDRGYEQYF. The CDR3 DNA reads TGTGCCAGCGGCCCTGACAGGGGCTACGAGCAGTACTTC. The genes are TRBV13 and TRBJ2-7, with TRBD1 matching over 8 bases. V was pared by 8 bases and J by 3 bases, with 6 bases of the junction left unmatched. This CDR3 contains 13 residues. From germline, CDR1 is PRHDT and CDR2 FYEKMQ (reference sequence).

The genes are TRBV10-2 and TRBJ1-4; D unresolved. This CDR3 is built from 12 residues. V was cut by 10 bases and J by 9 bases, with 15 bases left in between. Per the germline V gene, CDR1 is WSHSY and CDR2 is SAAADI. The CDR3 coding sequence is TGCGCCATCCGAACAGCGAATAAAAAACTGTTTTTT. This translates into CAIRTANKKLFF.

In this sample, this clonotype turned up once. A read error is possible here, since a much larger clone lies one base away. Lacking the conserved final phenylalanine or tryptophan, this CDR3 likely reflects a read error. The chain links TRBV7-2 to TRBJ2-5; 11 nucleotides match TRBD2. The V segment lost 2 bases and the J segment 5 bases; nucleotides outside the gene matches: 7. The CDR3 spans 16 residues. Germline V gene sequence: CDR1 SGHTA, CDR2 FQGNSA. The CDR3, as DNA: TGTGCCAGCAGCTTATATAGACTAGCGGGGAAGGAGACCCAGTACCTC. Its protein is CASSLYRLAGKETQYL.

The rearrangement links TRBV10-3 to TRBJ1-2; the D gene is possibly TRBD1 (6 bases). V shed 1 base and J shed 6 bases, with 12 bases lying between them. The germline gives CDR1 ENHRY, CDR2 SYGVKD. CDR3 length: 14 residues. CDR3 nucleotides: TGTGCCATCAGTGAGTGGGGGGGCGGGAATGGCTACACCTTC. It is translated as CAISEWGGGNGYTF.

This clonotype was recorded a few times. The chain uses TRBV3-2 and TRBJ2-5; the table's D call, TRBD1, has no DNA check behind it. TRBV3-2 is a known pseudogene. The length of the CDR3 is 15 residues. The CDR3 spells CASTRSRRGKETQYF. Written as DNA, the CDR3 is TGTGCCAGCACTCGCTCACGGCGGGGGAAAGAGACCCAGTACTTC.

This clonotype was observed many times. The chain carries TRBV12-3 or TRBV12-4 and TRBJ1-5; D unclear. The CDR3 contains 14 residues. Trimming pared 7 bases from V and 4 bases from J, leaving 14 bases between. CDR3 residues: CASTPTASNQPQHF. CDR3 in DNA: TGTGCCAGCACCCCGACCGCCTCTAATCAGCCCCAGCATTTT.

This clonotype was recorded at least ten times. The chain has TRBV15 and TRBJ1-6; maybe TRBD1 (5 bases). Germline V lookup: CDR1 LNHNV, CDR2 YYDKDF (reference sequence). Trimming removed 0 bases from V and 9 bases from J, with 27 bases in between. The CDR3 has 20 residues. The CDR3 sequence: CATSRDKASSRRGGSSPLHF. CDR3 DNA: TGTGCCACCAGCAGAGATAAAGCCTCCTCAAGGAGGGGCGGGAGTTCACCCCTCCACTTT.

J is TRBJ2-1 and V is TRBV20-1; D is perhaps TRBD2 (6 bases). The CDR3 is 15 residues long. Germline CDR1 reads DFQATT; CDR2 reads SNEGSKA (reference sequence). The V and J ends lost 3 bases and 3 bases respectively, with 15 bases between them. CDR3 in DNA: TGCAGTGCTAGTGACGGAGGGAGCGTCTACAATGAGCAGTTCTTC. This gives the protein CSASDGGSVYNEQFF.

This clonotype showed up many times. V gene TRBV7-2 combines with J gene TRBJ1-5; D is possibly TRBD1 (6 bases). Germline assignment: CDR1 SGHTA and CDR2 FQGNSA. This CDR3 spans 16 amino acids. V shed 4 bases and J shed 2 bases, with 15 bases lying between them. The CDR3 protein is CASSSTGTQGNQPQHF. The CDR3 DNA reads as TGTGCCAGCAGCTCTACAGGGACTCAGGGCAATCAGCCCCAGCATTTT. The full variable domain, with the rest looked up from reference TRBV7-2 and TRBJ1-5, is GAGVSQSPSNKVTEKGKDVELRCDPISGHTALYWYRQSLGQGLEFLIYFQGNSAPDKSGLPSDRFSAERTGGSVSTLTIQRTQQEDSAVYLCASSSTGTQGNQPQHFGDGTRLSIL.